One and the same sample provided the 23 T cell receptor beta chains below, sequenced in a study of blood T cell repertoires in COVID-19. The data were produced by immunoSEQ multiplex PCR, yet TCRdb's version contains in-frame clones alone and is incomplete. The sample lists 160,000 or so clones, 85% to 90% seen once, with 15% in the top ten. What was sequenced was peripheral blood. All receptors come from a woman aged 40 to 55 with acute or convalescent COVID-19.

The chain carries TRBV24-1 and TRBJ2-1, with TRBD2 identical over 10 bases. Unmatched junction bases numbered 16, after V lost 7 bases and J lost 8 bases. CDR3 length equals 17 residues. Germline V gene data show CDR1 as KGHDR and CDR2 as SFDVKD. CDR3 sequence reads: CATRGAGGPWGTDEQFF. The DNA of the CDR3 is TGTGCCACCAGGGGAGCGGGAGGGCCTTGGGGGACAGATGAGCAGTTCTTC.

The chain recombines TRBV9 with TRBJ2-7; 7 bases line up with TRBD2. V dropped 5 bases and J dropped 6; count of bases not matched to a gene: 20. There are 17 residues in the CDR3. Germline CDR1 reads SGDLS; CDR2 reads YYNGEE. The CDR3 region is CASSGSEGLGAYREQYF. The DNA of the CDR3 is TGTGCCAGCAGTGGCTCGGAAGGACTAGGTGCCTATCGCGAGCAGTACTTC.

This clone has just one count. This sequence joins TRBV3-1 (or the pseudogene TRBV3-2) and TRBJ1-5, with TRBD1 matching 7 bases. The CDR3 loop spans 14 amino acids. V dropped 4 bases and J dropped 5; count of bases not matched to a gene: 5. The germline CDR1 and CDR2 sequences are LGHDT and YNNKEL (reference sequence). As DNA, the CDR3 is TGTGCCAGCAGCCCCGGGACAGAGGATCAGCCCCAGCATTTT. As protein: CASSPGTEDQPQHF.

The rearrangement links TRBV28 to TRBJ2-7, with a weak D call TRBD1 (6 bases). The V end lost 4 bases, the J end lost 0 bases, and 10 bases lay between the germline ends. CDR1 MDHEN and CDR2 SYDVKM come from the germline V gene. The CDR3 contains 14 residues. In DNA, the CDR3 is TGTGCCAGCAGTTATGGGGGCCACTCCTACGAGCAGTACTTC. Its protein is CASSYGGHSYEQYF.

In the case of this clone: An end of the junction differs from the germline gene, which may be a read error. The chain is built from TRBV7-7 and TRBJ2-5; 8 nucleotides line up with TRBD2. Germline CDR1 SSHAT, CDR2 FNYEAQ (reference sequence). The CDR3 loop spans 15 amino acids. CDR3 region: CASSRSGGQQETQYF. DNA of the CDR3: TGTGCTAGCAGCCGTTCGGGAGGGCAACAAGAGACCCAGTACTTC.

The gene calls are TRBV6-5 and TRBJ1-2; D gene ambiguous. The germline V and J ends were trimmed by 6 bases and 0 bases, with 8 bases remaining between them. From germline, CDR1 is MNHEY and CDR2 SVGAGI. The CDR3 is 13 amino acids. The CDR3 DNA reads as TGTGCCAGCAGGCTAACAGCTAACTATGGCTACACCTTC. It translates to CASRLTANYGYTF.

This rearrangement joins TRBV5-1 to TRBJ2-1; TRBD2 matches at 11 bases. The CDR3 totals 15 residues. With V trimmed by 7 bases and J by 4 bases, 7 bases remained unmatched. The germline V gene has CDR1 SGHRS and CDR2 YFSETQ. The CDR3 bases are TGCGCCAGCGTTAGCGGGGGGGCCTCTTACAATGAGCAGTTCTTC. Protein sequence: CASVSGGASYNEQFF.

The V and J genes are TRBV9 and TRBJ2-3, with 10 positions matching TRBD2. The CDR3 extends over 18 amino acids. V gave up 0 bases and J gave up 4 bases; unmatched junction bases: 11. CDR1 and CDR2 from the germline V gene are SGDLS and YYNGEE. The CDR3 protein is CASSVALASGSGADTQYF. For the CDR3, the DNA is TGTGCCAGCAGCGTAGCCCTCGCTAGCGGGAGTGGCGCAGATACGCAGTATTTT.

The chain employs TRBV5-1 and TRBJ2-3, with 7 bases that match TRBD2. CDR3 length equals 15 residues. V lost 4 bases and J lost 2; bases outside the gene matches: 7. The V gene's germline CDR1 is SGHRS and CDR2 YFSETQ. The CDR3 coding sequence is TGCGCCAGCAGCGGAGCGGGGACTGTCACAGATACGCAGTATTTT. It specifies CASSGAGTVTDTQYF. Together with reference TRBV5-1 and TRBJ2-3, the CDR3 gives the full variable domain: KAGVTQTPRYLIKTRGQQVTLSCSPISGHRSVSWYQQTPGQGLQFLFEYFSETQRNKGNFPGRFSGRQFSNSRSEMNVSTLELGDSALYLCASSGAGTVTDTQYFGPGTRLTVL.

The CDR3 bases are TGTGCCAGCAGCTTGGCAGGGGGCGTAATCAATGAGCAGTTCTTC. Residues: CASSLAGGVINEQFF. The rearrangement links TRBV5-4 to TRBJ2-1, with 8 bases lining up with TRBD1. This CDR3 region has 15 residues. V shed 0 bases, J shed 6 bases, and the junction held 5 bases outside the gene matches. The germline CDR1 and CDR2 sequences are SGHNT and YYREEE (reference sequence).

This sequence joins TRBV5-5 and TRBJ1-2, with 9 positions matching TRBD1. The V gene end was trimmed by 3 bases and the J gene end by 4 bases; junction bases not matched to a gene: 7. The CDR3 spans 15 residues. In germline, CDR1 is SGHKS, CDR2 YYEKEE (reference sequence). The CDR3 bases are TGTGCCAGCAGCTCAGGACAGGGGCTCTTCTATGGCTACACCTTC. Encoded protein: CASSSGQGLFYGYTF.

Written as DNA, the CDR3 is TGTGCCAGCTGTAGGGGGATCACCTACGAGCAGTACTTC. This encodes CASCRGITYEQYF. V gene TRBV6-5 combines with J gene TRBJ2-7; weak D call: TRBD1 (6 bases). CDR3 length: 13 amino acids. The germline CDR1 and CDR2 sequences are MNHEY and SVGAGI. V lost 8 bases and J lost 2, with 13 bases in between.

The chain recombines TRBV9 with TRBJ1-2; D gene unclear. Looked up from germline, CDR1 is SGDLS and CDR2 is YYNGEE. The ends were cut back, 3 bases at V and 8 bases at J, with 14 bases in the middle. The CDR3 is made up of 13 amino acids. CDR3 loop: CASSGLVGAGYTF. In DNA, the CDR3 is TGTGCCAGCAGCGGCCTGGTTGGAGCCGGCTACACCTTC.

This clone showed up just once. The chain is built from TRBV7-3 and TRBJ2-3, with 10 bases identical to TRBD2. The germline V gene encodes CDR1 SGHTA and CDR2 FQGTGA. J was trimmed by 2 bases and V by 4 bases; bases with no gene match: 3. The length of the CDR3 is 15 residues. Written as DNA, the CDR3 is TGTGCCAGCAGCTCTAGCGGGGGAGACACAGATACGCAGTATTTT. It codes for CASSSSGGDTDTQYF.

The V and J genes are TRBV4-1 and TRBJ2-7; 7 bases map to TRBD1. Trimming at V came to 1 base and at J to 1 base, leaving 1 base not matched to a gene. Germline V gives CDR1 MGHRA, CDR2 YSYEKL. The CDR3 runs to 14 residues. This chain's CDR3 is CASSQVDRSYEQYF. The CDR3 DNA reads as TGCGCCAGCAGCCAAGTGGACAGGTCCTACGAGCAGTACTTC.

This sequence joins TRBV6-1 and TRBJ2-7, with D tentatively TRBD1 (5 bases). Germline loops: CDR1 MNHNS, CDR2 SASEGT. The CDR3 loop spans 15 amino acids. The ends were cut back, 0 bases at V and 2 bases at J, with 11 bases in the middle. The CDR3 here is CASSEAIPGTYEQYF. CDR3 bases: TGTGCCAGCAGTGAAGCCATCCCAGGGACCTACGAGCAGTACTTC.

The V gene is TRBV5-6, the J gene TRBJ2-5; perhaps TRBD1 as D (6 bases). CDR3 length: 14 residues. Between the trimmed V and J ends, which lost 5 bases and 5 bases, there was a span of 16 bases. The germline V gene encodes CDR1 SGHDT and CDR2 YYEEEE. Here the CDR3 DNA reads TGTGCCAGCAGATCTCGACAGGCTGGCGAGACCCAGTACTTC. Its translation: CASRSRQAGETQYF.

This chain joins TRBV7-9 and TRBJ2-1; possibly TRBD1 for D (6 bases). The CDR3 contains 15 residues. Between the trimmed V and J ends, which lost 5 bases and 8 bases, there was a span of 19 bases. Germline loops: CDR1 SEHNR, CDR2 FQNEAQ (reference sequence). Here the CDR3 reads CASSQLQGQRYEQFF. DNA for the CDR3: TGTGCCAGCAGCCAACTACAGGGTCAGCGGTATGAGCAGTTCTTC.

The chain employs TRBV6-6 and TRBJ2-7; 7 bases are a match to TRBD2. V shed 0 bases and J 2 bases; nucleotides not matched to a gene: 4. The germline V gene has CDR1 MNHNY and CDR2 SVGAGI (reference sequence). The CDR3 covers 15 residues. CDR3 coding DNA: TGTGCCAGCAGTTACTCGGCTAGCGGAACCTACGAGCAGTACTTC. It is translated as CASSYSASGTYEQYF.

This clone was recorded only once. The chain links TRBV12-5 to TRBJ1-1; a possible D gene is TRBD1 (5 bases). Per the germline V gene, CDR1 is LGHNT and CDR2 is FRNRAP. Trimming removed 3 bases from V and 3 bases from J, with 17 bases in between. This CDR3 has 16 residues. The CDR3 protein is CASGFDRGVGDTEAFF. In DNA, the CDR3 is TGTGCTAGTGGTTTTGACCGGGGGGTCGGTGACACTGAAGCTTTCTTT. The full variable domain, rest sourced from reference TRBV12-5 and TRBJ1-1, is DARVTQTPRHKVTEMGQEVTMRCQPILGHNTVFWYRQTMMQGLELLAYFRNRAPLDDSGMPKDRFSAEMPDATLATLKIQPSEPRDSAVYFCASGFDRGVGDTEAFFGQGTRLTVV.

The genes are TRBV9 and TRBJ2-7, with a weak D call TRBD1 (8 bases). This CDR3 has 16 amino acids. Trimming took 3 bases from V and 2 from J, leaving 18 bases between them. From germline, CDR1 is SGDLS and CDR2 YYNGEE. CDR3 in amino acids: CASSGGTGLETYEQYF. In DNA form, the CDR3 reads TGTGCCAGCAGCGGGGGGACAGGACTAGAAACCTACGAGCAGTACTTC. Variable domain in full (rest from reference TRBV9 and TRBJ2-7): DSGVTQTPKHLITATGQRVTLRCSPRSGDLSVYWYQQSLDQGLQFLIQYYNGEERAKGNILERFSAQQFPDLHSELNLSSLELGDSALYFCASSGGTGLETYEQYFGPGTRLTVT.

The CDR3 protein is CASSLAGSSYEQYF. CDR3 DNA: TGTGCCAGCAGCTTAGCGGGGAGCTCCTACGAGCAGTACTTC. This chain links TRBV13 with TRBJ2-7; D perhaps matches TRBD2 (5 bases). V dropped 1 base and J dropped 0 bases, with 7 bases sitting between them. Germline CDR1 and CDR2: PRHDT and FYEKMQ (reference sequence). The CDR3 contains 14 residues.

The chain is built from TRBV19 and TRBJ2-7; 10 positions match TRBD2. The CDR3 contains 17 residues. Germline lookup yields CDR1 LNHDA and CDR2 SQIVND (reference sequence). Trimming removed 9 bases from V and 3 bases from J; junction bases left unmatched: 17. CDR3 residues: CARRPSGSPLRNYEQYF. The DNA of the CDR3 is TGTGCCAGGAGGCCTAGCGGGAGTCCCTTAAGGAACTACGAGCAGTACTTC. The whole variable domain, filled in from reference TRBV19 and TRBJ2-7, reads DGGITQSPKYLFRKEGQNVTLSCEQNLNHDAMYWYRQDPGQGLRLIYYSQIVNDFQKGDIAEGYSVSREKKESFPLTVTSAQKNPTAFYLCARRPSGSPLRNYEQYFGPGTRLTVT.